Below, 9 T cell receptor beta chains from the same sample are listed, as sequenced in a study of lymphopenia after photon versus proton radiotherapy. Some clones are missing from TCRdb's copy, which holds only in-frame ones; the method was immunoSEQ multiplex PCR. Altogether 37,000 or so clones are present, over 65% being singletons, with the ten largest covering under 3%. Sequencing was performed on peripheral blood, taken from a patient treated with photon-based radiotherapy. Receptors originate from a man aged 45 to 65 with gastric cancer.

V gene TRBV5-1 combines with J gene TRBJ1-1, with 12 bases aligning to TRBD1. This CDR3 has 14 amino acids. The J segment lost 5 bases and the V segment lost 4 bases, leaving 3 bases of the junction unmatched. Germline V gene lookup returns CDR1 SGHRS and CDR2 YFSETQ. The CDR3 DNA follows: TGCGCCAGCAGCGGGGGACAGGGGGCGACTGAAGCTTTCTTT. It specifies CASSGGQGATEAFF.

The V gene is TRBV9, the J gene TRBJ2-2; no firm D call. CDR3 size: 14 residues. V was trimmed by 0 bases and J by 3 bases, leaving 6 bases between them. Germline V gives CDR1 SGDLS, CDR2 YYNGEE. Here the CDR3 reads CASSVASDTGELFF. The CDR3 region has the DNA TGTGCCAGCAGCGTAGCTTCGGACACCGGGGAGCTGTTTTTT.

The chain employs TRBV18 and TRBJ2-1, with TRBD2 matching over 14 bases. The V gene's germline CDR1 is KGHSH and CDR2 LQKENI. This CDR3 region has 19 residues. Unmatched junction bases numbered 12, after V lost 2 bases and J lost 6 bases. The CDR3 region has the DNA TGTGCCAGCTCACCAAGGGTAGGGACTAGCGGGAGCGGCGGCAATGAGCAGTTCTTC. This sequence encodes CASSPRVGTSGSGGNEQFF.

The chain employs TRBV21-1 and TRBJ1-4. TRBV21-1 is classified as a pseudogene. There are 18 residues in the CDR3. The CDR3 nucleotides read TGTGCCAGCAGCAAGGCCCTCTGGCGTACCCGACCGAATGAAAAACTGTTTTTT. Translation: CASSKALWRTRPNEKLFF.

This chain links TRBV6-5 with TRBJ1-2; 8 nucleotides agree with TRBD1. The CDR3 totals 13 residues. The trim removed 7 bases at V and 2 bases at J, leaving 3 bases unmatched. Germline V gives CDR1 MNHEY, CDR2 SVGAGI. CDR3 in amino acids: CASTYRGNYGYTF. The CDR3 coding sequence is TGTGCCAGCACCTACAGGGGGAACTATGGCTACACCTTC.

This rearrangement joins TRBV11-3 to TRBJ2-7; D unresolved. CDR3 length equals 13 residues. Looked up from germline, CDR1 is SGHNT and CDR2 is YENEEA. Trimming removed 1 base from V and 3 bases from J, with 7 bases in between. The CDR3 protein is CASSLGVGYEQYF. In nucleotides, the CDR3 is TGTGCCAGCAGCTTAGGGGTAGGCTACGAGCAGTACTTC. The variable domain in full, completed from reference TRBV11-3 and TRBJ2-7, reads EAGVVQSPRYKIIEKKQPVAFWCNPISGHNTLYWYLQNLGQGPELLIRYENEEAVDDSQLPKDRFSAERLKGVDSTLKIQPAELGDSAVYLCASSLGVGYEQYFGPGTRLTVT.

This clone has just one count. V is TRBV9 and J is TRBJ2-3, with TRBD2 matching 10 bases. Germline V gives CDR1 SGDLS, CDR2 YYNGEE. The CDR3 consists of 16 residues. Germline trimming cut 0 bases from V and 5 bases from J; bases unmatched to any gene: 6. CDR3 loop: CASSVVPSGSRDTQYF. The CDR3 DNA reads TGTGCCAGCAGCGTAGTACCTAGCGGGAGTAGAGATACGCAGTATTTT.

The chain employs TRBV5-1 and TRBJ2-2, with D maybe TRBD1 (5 bases). The CDR3 has 13 residues. With 0 bases removed from V and 6 bases from J, the gap between germline ends came to 6 bases. Germline assignment: CDR1 SGHRS and CDR2 YFSETQ. This CDR3 reads CASSLARAGELFF. CDR3 DNA: TGCGCCAGCAGCTTGGCCAGGGCCGGGGAGCTGTTTTTT.

Turning to this clone: This sample includes further DNA sequences coding for the same CDR3. The chain is built from TRBV28 and TRBJ1-2, with D maybe TRBD1 (5 bases). CDR1 MDHEN and CDR2 SYDVKM come from the germline V gene. Trimming removed 2 bases from V and 2 bases from J, with 6 bases in between. This CDR3 spans 13 amino acids. The CDR3 sequence: CASSLQGNYGYTF. The CDR3 DNA reads TGTGCCAGCAGTTTACAGGGAAACTATGGCTACACCTTC.